This T cell receptor beta chain is from a study of immune evolution from preneoplasia to lung adenocarcinoma. This table comes from immunoSEQ multiplex PCR, and its TCRdb copy is limited to in-frame clones, with some not included. The data hold tens of thousands of clones, with roughly 80% observed a single time. This receptor was taken from a person in their sixties with lung adenocarcinoma. Sequenced material: FFPE invasive lung adenocarcinoma tissue.

The CDR3 DNA reads as TGTGCCAGCAGTGAAGGTACGGCTCGACCGAATCAGCCCCAGCATTTT. As protein: CASSEGTARPNQPQHF. The J gene is TRBJ1-5, the V gene TRBV2; D gene ambiguous. Deletions cut 1 base from V and 4 bases from J, with 14 bases between. Germline values: CDR1 SNHLY, CDR2 FYNNEI. The CDR3 consists of 16 residues.